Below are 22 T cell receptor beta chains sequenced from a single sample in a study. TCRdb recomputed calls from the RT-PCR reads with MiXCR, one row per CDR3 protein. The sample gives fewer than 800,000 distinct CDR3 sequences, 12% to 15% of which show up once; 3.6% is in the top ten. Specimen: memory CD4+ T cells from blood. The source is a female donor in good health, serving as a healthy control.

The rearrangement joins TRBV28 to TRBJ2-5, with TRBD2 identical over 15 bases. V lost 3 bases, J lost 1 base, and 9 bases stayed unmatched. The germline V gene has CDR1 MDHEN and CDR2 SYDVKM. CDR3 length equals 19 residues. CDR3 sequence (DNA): TGTGCCAGCAGTTTCCTGGGACTAGCGGGAGGAGGGGGCCAAGAGACCCAGTACTTC. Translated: CASSFLGLAGGGGQETQYF.

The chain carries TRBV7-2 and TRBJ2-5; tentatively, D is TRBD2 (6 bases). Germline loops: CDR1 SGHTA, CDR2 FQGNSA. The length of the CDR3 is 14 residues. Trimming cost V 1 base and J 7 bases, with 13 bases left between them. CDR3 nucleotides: TGTGCCAGCAGCTTAGTGGGGGGAGAGGTGACCCAGTACTTC. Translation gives CASSLVGGEVTQYF.

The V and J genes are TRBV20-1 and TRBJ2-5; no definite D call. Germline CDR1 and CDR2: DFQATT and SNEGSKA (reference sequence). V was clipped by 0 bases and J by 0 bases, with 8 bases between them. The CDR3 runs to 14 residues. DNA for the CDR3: TGCAGTGCTAGAGATGACCCATACCAAGAGACCCAGTACTTC. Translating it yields CSARDDPYQETQYF.

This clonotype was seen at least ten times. CDR3 sequence (DNA): TGCGCCAGCAGAAGACCGGACAGATCCAACACTGAAGCTTTCTTT. Translation: CASRRPDRSNTEAFF. The genes are TRBV5-1 and TRBJ1-1, with D maybe TRBD1 (6 bases). This CDR3 is built from 15 residues. V lost 5 bases, J lost 2 bases, and 16 bases lay in between. Germline CDR1 SGHRS, CDR2 YFSETQ. The variable domain in full, completed from reference TRBV5-1 and TRBJ1-1, reads KAGVTQTPRYLIKTRGQQVTLSCSPISGHRSVSWYQQTPGQGLQFLFEYFSETQRNKGNFPGRFSGRQFSNSRSEMNVSTLELGDSALYLCASRRPDRSNTEAFFGQGTRLTVV.

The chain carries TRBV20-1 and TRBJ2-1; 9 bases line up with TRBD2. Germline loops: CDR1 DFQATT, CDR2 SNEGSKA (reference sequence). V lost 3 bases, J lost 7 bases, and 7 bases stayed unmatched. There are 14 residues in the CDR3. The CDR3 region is CSARSGGRANEQFF. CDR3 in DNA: TGCAGTGCTAGGAGTGGCGGGAGGGCAAATGAGCAGTTCTTC.

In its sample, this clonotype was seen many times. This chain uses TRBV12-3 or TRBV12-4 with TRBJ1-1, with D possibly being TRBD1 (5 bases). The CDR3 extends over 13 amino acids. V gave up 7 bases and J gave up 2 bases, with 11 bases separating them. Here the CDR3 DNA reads TGTGCCAGCATTTCGGACATTAACACTGAAGCTTTCTTT. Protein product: CASISDINTEAFF.

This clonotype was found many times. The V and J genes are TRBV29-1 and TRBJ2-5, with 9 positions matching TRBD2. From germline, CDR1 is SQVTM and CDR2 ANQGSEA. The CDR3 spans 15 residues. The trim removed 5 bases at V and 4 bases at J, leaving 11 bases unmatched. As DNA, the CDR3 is TGCAGCGTTTCCCTAGCGGGACTAAAGGGAGAGACCCAGTACTTC. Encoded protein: CSVSLAGLKGETQYF.

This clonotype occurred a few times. The CDR3 spells CASSLARFVLNEQFF. For the CDR3, the DNA is TGTGCCAGCAGCTTAGCGAGGTTCGTCCTGAATGAGCAGTTCTTC. The gene calls are TRBV7-2 and TRBJ2-1; no firm D call. The V end lost 0 bases, the J end lost 7 bases, and 13 bases lay between the germline ends. Germline CDR1 reads SGHTA; CDR2 reads FQGNSA. This CDR3 contains 15 residues.

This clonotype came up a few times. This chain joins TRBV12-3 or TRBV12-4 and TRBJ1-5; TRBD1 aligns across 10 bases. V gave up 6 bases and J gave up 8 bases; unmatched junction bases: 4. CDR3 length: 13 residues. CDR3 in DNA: TGTGCCAGCAGATTGGGACAGGGGAAGCCCCAGCATTTT. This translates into CASRLGQGKPQHF.

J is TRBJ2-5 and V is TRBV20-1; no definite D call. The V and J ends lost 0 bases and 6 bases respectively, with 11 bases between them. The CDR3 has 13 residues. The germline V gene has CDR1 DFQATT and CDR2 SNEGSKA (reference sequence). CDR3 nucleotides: TGCAGTGCTAGAGACCCAGTGGAGAAGACCCAGTACTTC. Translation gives CSARDPVEKTQYF.

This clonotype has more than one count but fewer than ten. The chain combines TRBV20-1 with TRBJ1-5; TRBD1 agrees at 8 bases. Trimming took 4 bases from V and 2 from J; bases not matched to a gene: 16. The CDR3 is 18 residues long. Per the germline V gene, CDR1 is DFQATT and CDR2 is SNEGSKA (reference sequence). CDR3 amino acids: CSATGTRGRRDGNQPQHF. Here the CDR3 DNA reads TGCAGTGCTACTGGGACCAGGGGGCGCCGAGATGGCAATCAGCCCCAGCATTTT.

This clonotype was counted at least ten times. Here the CDR3 DNA reads TGTGCCAGCAGTTACTCGGGGGGCGGCACAGATACGCAGTATTTT. This translates into CASSYSGGGTDTQYF. The chain uses TRBV6-6 and TRBJ2-3; D tentatively fits TRBD1 or TRBD2 (6 bases each). From germline, CDR1 is MNHNY and CDR2 SVGAGI (reference sequence). Trimming left V 0 bases short and J 1 base short, with 8 bases between. The CDR3 extends over 15 amino acids.

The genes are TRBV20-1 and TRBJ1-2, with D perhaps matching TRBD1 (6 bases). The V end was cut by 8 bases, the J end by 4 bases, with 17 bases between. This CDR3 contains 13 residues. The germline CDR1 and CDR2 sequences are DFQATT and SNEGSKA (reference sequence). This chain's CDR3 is CSSTPRGSYGYTF. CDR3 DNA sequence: TGCAGTTCCACTCCCAGGGGAAGCTATGGCTACACCTTC.

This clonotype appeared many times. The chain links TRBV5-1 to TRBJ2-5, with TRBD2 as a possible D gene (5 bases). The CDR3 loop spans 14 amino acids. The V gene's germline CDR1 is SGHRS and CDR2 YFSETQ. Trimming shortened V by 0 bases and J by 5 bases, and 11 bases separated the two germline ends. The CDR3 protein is CASSLVRPGETQYF. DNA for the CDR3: TGCGCCAGCAGCTTGGTTCGTCCGGGGGAGACCCAGTACTTC.

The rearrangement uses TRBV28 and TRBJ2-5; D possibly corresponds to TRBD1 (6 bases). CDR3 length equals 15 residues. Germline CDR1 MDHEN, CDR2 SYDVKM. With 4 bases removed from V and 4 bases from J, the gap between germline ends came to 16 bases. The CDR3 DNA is TGTGCCAGCAGTTCACAGGGTCGGTCTCGAGAGACCCAGTACTTC. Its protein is CASSSQGRSRETQYF.

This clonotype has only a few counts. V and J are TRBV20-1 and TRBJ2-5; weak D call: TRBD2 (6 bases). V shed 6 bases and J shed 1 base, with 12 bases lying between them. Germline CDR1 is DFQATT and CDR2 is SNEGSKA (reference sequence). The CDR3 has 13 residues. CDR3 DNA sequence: TGCAGTGCCCTTGGGAGGACCCAAGAGACCCAGTACTTC. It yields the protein CSALGRTQETQYF.

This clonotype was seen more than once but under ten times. CDR3: CASSGEVTQYF. The DNA of the CDR3 is TGTGCCAGCAGCGGGGAGGTGACCCAGTACTTC. The chain is built from TRBV11-1 and TRBJ2-5, with D perhaps matching TRBD2 (6 bases). The V end was cut by 5 bases, the J end by 7 bases, with 8 bases between. The CDR3 runs to 11 residues. The germline gives CDR1 SGHAT, CDR2 FQDESV (reference sequence).

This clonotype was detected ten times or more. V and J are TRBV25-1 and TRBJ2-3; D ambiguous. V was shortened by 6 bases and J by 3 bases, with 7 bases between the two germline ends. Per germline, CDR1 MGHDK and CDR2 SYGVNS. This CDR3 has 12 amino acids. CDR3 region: CASSPQTDTQYF. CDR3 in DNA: TGTGCCAGCAGCCCCCAAACAGATACGCAGTATTTT. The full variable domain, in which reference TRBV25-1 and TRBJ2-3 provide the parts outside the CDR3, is EADIYQTPRYLVIGTGKKITLECSQTMGHDKMYWYQQDPGMELHLIHYSYGVNSTEKGDLSSESTVSRIRTEHFPLTLESARPSHTSQYLCASSPQTDTQYFGPGTRLTVL.

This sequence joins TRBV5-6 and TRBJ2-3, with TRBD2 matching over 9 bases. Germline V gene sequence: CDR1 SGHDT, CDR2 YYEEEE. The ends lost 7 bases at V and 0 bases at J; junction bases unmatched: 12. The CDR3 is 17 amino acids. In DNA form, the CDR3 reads TGTGCCAGCTCACACCGGGCGGGGGGGGCGAGCACAGATACGCAGTATTTT. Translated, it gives CASSHRAGGASTDTQYF.

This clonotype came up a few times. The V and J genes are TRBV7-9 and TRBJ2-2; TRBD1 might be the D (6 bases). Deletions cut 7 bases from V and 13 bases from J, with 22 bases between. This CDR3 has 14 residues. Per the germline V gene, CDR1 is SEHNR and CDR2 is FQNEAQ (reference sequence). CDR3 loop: CASNRQAWSEGLFF. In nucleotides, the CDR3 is TGTGCCAGCAATCGACAGGCCTGGAGCGAGGGGCTGTTTTTT.

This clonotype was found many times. DNA for the CDR3: TGCAGTGCTAGAGATTTTAGGGGGGAATCCGATACGCAGTATTTT. It translates to CSARDFRGESDTQYF. This chain uses TRBV20-1 with TRBJ2-3; the D gene could be TRBD1 or TRBD2 (6 bases each). This CDR3 contains 15 residues. The germline CDR1 and CDR2 sequences are DFQATT and SNEGSKA (reference sequence). Trimming took off 0 bases at V and 6 bases at J, with 16 bases between the two ends.

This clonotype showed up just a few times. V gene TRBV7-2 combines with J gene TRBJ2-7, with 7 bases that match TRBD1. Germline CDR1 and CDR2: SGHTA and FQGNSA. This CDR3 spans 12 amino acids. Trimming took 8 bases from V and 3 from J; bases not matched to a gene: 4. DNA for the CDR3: TGTGCCAGCCGGGGACAGAACTACGAGCAGTACTTC. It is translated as CASRGQNYEQYF.